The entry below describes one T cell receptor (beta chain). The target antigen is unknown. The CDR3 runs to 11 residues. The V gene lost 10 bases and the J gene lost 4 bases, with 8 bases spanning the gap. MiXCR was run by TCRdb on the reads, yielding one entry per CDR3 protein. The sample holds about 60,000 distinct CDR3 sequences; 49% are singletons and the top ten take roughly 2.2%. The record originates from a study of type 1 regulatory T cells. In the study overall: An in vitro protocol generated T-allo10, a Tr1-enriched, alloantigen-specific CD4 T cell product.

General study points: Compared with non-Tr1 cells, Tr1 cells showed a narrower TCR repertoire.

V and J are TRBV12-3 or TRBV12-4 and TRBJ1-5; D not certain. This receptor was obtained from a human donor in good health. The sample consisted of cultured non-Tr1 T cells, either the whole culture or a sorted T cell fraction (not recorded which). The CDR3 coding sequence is TGTGCCAATACCACTAATCAGCCCCAGCATTTT. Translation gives CANTTNQPQHF.